This TCR beta chain was recorded in a study of Ad26.COV2.S vaccination and SARS-CoV-2 variants. Study outcomes and limitations: Reportedly, after vaccination the spike-specific CD8+ and CD4+ T cell responses displayed substantial breadth.

As for treatment: 15 to 20 received Ad26.COV2.S at low or high dose, single or two shots; five or six received placebo; per-sample allocation not given. Sampling was done on day 63 after the first vaccine or placebo injection. V dropped 3 bases and J dropped 0 bases, with 16 bases sitting between them. This CDR3 is built from 17 residues. Germline V lookup: CDR1 SGDLS, CDR2 YYNGEE. The assay was immunoSEQ multiplex PCR, and TCRdb's table has in-frame clones only and misses some. The sample lists roughly 500,000 clones, around nine tenths occurring once. Notes on this clone: The target antigen is unknown.

The material was peripheral blood, obtained in a trial of Ad26.COV2.S vaccine versus placebo. This chain joins TRBV9 and TRBJ1-3, with D maybe TRBD1 (6 bases). This clonotype was sampled from a person aged 18 to 59 who received the Ad26.COV2.S COVID-19 vaccine or a placebo. CDR3 loop: CASSEGLGQSSGNTIYF. The CDR3 bases are TGTGCCAGCAGCGAGGGGCTAGGACAGAGCTCTGGAAACACCATATATTTT.